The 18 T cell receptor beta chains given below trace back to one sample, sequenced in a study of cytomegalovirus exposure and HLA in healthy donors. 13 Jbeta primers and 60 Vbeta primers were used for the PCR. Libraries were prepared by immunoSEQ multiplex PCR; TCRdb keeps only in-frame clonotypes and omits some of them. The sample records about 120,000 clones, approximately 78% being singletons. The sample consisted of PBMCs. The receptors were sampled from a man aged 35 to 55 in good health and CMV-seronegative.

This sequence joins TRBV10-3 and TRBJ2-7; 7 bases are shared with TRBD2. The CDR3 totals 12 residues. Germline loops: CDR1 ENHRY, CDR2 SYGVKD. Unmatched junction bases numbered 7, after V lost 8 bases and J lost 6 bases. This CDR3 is CAIGLDLGEQYF. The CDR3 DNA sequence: TGTGCCATCGGACTAGACCTAGGCGAGCAGTACTTC.

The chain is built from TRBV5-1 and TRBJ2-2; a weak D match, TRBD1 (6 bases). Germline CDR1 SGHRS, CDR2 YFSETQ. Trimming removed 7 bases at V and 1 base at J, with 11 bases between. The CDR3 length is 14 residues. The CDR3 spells CASERQVNTGELFF. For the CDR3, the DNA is TGCGCCAGCGAGAGACAGGTGAACACCGGGGAGCTGTTTTTT. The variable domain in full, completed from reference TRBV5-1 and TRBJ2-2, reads KAGVTQTPRYLIKTRGQQVTLSCSPISGHRSVSWYQQTPGQGLQFLFEYFSETQRNKGNFPGRFSGRQFSNSRSEMNVSTLELGDSALYLCASERQVNTGELFFGEGSRLTVL.

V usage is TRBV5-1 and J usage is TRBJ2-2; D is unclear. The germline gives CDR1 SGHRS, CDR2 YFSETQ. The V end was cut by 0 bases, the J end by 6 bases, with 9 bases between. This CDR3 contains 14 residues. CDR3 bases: TGCGCCAGCAGCTTGGGAGGTACCGCCGGGGAGCTGTTTTTT. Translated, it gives CASSLGGTAGELFF.

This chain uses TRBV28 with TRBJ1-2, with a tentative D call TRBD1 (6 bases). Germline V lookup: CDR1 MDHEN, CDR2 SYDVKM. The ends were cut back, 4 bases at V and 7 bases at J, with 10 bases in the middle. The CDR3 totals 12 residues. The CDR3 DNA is TGTGCCAGCAGTTCCCGGACAGTTGGCTACACCTTC. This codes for CASSSRTVGYTF.

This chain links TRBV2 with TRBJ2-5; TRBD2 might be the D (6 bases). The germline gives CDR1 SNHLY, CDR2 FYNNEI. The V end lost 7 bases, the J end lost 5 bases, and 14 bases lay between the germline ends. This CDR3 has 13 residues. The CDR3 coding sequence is TGTGCCAGCATCTTCCCCGGGGGTGAGACCCAGTACTTC. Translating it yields CASIFPGGETQYF.

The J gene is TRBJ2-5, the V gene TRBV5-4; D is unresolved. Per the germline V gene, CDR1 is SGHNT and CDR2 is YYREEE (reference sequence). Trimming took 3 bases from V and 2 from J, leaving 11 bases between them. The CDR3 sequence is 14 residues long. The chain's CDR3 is CASSYGGRQETQYF. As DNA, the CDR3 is TGTGCCAGCAGCTACGGCGGCAGACAAGAGACCCAGTACTTC.

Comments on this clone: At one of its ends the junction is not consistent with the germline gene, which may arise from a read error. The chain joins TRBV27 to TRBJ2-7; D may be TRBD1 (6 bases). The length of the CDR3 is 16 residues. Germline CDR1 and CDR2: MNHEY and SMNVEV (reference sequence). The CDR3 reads CASSLLSGVGSSEQYF. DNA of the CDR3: TGTGCCAGCAGTCTTCTATCAGGGGTCGGTTCCTCCGAGCAGTACTTC.

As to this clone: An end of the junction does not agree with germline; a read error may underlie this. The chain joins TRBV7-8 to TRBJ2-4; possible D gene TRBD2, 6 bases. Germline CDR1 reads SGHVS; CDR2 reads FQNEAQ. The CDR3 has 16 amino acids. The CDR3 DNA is TGTGCCAGCAGCCCAAAAGCGGGCCTAGCCAAAAACAGTCAGTACTTC. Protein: CASSPKAGLAKNSQYF.

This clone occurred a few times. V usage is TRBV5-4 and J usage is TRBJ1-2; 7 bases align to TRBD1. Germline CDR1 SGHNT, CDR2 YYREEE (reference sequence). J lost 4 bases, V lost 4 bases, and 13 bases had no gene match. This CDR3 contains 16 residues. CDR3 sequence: CASSTLGQDPPYGYTF. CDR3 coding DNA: TGTGCCAGCAGCACATTAGGACAGGACCCGCCCTATGGCTACACCTTC.

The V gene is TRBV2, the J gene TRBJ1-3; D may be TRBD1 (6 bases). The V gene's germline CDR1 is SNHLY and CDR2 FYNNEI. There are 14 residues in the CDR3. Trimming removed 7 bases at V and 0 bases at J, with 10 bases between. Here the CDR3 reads CASNRAASGNTIYF. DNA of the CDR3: TGTGCCAGCAACAGGGCCGCCTCTGGAAACACCATATATTTT.

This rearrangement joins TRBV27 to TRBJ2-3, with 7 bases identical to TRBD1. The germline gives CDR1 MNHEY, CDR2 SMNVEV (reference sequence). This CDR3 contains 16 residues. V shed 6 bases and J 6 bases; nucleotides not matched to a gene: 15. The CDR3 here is CASRDRFSSLLDTQYF. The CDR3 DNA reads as TGTGCCAGCAGGGACAGGTTCAGCTCACTTTTGGATACGCAGTATTTT.

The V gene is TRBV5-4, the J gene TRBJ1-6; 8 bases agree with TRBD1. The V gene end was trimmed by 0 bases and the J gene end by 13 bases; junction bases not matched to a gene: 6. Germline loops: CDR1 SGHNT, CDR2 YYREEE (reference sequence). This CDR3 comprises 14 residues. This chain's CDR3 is CASSLGTGTPPLHF. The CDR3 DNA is TGTGCCAGCAGCTTGGGGACAGGGACTCCCCCCCTCCACTTT.

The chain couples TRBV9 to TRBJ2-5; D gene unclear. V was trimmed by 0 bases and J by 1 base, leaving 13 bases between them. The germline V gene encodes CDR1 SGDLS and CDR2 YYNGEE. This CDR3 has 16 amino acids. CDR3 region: CASSVGALPPQETQYF. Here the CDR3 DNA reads TGTGCCAGCAGCGTAGGAGCGCTTCCCCCCCAAGAGACCCAGTACTTC.

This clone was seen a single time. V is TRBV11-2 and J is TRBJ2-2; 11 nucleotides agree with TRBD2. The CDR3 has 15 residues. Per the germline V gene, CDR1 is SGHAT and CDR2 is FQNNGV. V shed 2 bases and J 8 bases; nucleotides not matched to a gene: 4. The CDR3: CASSLLLAGVGELFF. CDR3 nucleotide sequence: TGTGCCAGCAGCTTACTACTAGCGGGAGTTGGGGAGCTGTTTTTT.

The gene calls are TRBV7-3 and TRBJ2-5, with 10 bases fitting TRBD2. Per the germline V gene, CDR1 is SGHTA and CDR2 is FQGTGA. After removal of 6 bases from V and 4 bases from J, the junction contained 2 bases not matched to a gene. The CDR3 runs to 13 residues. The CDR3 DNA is TGTGCCAGCAGTTCTAGCGGGAGAGAGACCCAGTACTTC. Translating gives CASSSSGRETQYF.

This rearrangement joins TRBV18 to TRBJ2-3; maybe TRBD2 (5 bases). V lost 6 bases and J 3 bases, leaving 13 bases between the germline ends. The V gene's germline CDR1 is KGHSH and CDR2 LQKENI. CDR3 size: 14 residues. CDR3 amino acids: CASSPAPGTDTQYF. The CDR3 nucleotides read TGTGCCAGCTCGCCGGCACCGGGGACAGATACGCAGTATTTT. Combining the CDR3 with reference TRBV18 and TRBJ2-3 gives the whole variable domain NAGVMQNPRHLVRRRGQEARLRCSPMKGHSHVYWYRQLPEEGLKFMVYLQKENIIDESGMPKERFSAEFPKEGPSILRIQQVVRGDSAAYFCASSPAPGTDTQYFGPGTRLTVL.

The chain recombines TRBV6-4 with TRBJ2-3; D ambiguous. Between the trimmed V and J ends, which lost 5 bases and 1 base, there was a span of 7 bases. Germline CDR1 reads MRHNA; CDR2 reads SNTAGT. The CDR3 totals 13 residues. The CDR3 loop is CASSLEGTDTQYF. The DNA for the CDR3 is TGTGCCAGCAGTTTAGAGGGCACAGATACGCAGTATTTT.

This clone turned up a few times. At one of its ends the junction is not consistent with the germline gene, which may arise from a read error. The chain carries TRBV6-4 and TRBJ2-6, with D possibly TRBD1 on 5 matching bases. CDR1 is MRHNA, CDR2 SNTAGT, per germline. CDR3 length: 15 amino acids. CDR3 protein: CASSDSTTGANGLTF. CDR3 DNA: TGTGCCAGCAGTGACTCGACAACTGGGGCCAACGGCCTGACTTTC.